This T cell receptor beta chain originates from a study of cytomegalovirus exposure and HLA in healthy donors. Trimming took 4 bases from V and 6 from J, leaving 10 bases between them. Germline V gene data show CDR1 as MNHEY and CDR2 as SVGAGI. This CDR3 is 13 amino acids long. Only in-frame clones appear in the TCRdb table, and some are missing; sequencing was by immunoSEQ multiplex PCR. The sample lists about 280,000 clones; 85% to 90% were seen once. This clonotype was obtained from a woman younger than 35 in good health and CMV-seronegative. The gene calls are TRBV6-5 and TRBJ1-5; D is undetermined. Source material: PBMCs. The CDR3 region is CASSFFAGQPQHF. CDR3 DNA sequence: TGTGCCAGCAGTTTTTTCGCGGGTCAGCCCCAGCATTTT.